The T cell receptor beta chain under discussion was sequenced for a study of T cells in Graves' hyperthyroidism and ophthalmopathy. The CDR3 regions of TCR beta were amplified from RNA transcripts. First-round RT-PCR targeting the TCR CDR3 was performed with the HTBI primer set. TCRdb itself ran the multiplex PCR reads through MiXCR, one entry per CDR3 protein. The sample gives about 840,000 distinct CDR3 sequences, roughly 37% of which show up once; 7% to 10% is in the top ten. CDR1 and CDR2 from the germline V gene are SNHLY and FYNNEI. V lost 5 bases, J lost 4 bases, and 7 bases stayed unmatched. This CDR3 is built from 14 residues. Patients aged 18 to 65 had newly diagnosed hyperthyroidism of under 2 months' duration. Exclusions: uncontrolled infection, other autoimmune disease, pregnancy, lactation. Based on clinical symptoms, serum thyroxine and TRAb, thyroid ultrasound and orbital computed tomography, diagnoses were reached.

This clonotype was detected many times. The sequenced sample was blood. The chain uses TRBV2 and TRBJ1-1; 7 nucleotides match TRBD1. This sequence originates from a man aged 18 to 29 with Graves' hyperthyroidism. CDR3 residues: CASSLRGEGTEAFF. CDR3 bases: TGTGCCAGCAGTCTCAGGGGGGAAGGCACTGAAGCTTTCTTT. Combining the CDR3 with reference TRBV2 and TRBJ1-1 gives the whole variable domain EPEVTQTPSHQVTQMGQEVILRCVPISNHLYFYWYRQILGQKVEFLVSFYNNEISEKSEIFDDQFSVERPDGSNFTLKIRSTKLEDSAMYFCASSLRGEGTEAFFGQGTRLTVV.